The clone carrying this T cell receptor beta chain has just one count. Its antigen is not known. The data were taken from a study of blood T cells in healthy people across ages. A second about 7 to 11 cycle PCR used barcoded and J-beta primers. From the 5' RACE reads, TCRdb called clonotypes with MiXCR, one entry per CDR3 protein. The profile shows about a million distinct CDR3 sequences, 40% to 60% of them singletons. Germline V gene data show CDR1 as MNHEY and CDR2 as SVGAGI. Trimming cost V 6 bases and J 5 bases; bases outside gene matches: 9. The CDR3 sequence is 15 residues long. Whole-study findings and limits: Older individuals had lower TCR beta diversity per million T cells (the decline was roughly linear).

This receptor was obtained from a man aged 30 to 45 in good health. The J gene is TRBJ1-1, the V gene TRBV6-5; TRBD1 agrees at 10 bases. Sequencing used blood. The CDR3 DNA follows: TGTGCCAGCAGAACCAGACAGGGGGCGAGAACTGAAGCTTTCTTT. Its protein product is CASRTRQGARTEAFF.